The 4 T cell receptor beta chains below come from one sample, sequenced in a study of T cell responses to AZD1222 COVID-19 vaccine. Generated by immunoSEQ multiplex PCR, the TCRdb table keeps only in-frame clones and is missing some. The repertoire holds some 120,000 clones, with about 89% as singletons. Sequences were derived from peripheral blood, sampled on day 0 of AZD1222 vaccination. Receptors originate from an adult in good health.

For the CDR3, the DNA is TGTGCCACCGCCTGGGCTAGCGGGGACAATGAGCAGTTCTTC. Translating gives CATAWASGDNEQFF. The chain joins TRBV15 to TRBJ2-1; TRBD2 aligns across 9 bases. CDR3 length: 14 residues. Germline CDR1 LNHNV, CDR2 YYDKDF (reference sequence). The J segment lost 5 bases and the V segment lost 8 bases, leaving 7 bases of the junction unmatched.

V usage is TRBV2 and J usage is TRBJ1-2; D might be TRBD1 (5 bases). Germline-derived CDR1 and CDR2 are SNHLY and FYNNEI. The V end lost 0 bases, the J end lost 7 bases, and 15 bases lay between the germline ends. The CDR3 consists of 15 residues. In nucleotides, the CDR3 is TGTGCCAGCAGTGAAGCGCTTTCAGGGTATGCTGGCTACACCTTC. Translating it yields CASSEALSGYAGYTF.

The J gene is TRBJ2-2, the V gene TRBV29-1; TRBD2 agrees at 7 bases. V lost 8 bases to trimming and J lost 6 bases; unmatched junction nucleotides: 3. CDR1 is SQVTM and CDR2 is ANQGSEA in the germline V gene. The CDR3 sequence is 11 residues long. CDR3: CSCGGAGELFF. CDR3 nucleotides: TGCAGCTGTGGGGGGGCCGGGGAGCTGTTTTTT.

The V gene is TRBV7-6, the J gene TRBJ2-1, with 16 bases that match TRBD2. The germline CDR1 and CDR2 sequences are SGHVS and FNYEAQ. The CDR3 covers 17 residues. Trimming took 4 bases from V and 4 from J; bases not matched to a gene: 4. The chain's CDR3 is CASSSGLAGGPYNEQFF. CDR3 DNA sequence: TGTGCCAGCAGCTCGGGACTAGCGGGAGGGCCGTACAATGAGCAGTTCTTC.